This T cell receptor beta chain was sequenced during a study of T cells after yellow fever vaccination. Overall study context: Fractions with few cells were prepared using SMART-Seq v4 Ultra Low Input.

TCRdb reanalysed the 5' RACE reads using MiXCR and keeps one entry per CDR3 protein. The sample holds 450,000 to 650,000 distinct CDR3 sequences, 20% to 25% seen once. V lost 4 bases to trimming and J lost 1 base, with 7 bases between them. CDR3 length equals 13 residues. Germline V gene data show CDR1 as SGHTA and CDR2 as FQGNSA. Study-wide results and caveats: Most primary-vaccination clones reappeared after the booster (approximately 95% CD4, about 87% CD8). Among all clonotypes, a small share was observed in both CD4 and CD8 compartments. There was a possibility that FACS-sorted repertoires contained abundant clonotypes contaminating from the bulk population.

This clonotype was seen repeatedly, ten times or more. As yet, its antigen is unknown. The chain has TRBV7-2 and TRBJ1-1; no reliable D call. The source is a man younger than 35 who received the YFV17D yellow fever vaccine. The sequences come from PBMCs, collected approximately 22 days after the first yellow fever vaccination. CDR3 sequence reads: CASSSDKNTEAFF. The DNA of the CDR3 is TGTGCCAGCAGCTCCGACAAGAACACTGAAGCTTTCTTT. The complete variable domain, with remaining parts taken from reference TRBV7-2 and TRBJ1-1, reads GAGVSQSPSNKVTEKGKDVELRCDPISGHTALYWYRQSLGQGLEFLIYFQGNSAPDKSGLPSDRFSAERTGGSVSTLTIQRTQQEDSAVYLCASSSDKNTEAFFGQGTRLTVV.